The 28 T cell receptor beta chains reported below all come from one sample, sequenced in a study of cytomegalovirus exposure and HLA in healthy donors. Using immunoSEQ multiplex PCR, the repertoire was profiled, and TCRdb retains in-frame clones only, with some absent. Of 150,000 to 250,000 clones listed, around 80% were seen once; the top ten hold roughly 1.2%. Sequencing was done on a sample of PBMCs. The origin of the receptors is a woman aged 30 to 39 in good health and CMV-seronegative.

V usage is TRBV5-1 and J usage is TRBJ2-3, with TRBD1 matching 10 bases. Germline-derived CDR1 and CDR2 are SGHRS and YFSETQ. The CDR3 contains 15 residues. V was pared by 4 bases and J by 3 bases, with 5 bases of the junction left unmatched. The CDR3 sequence: CASSLRTGGTDTQYF. The CDR3 DNA sequence: TGCGCCAGCAGCCTCCGGACAGGGGGAACAGATACGCAGTATTTT.

V is TRBV14 and J is TRBJ1-2; D not certain. The germline V gene encodes CDR1 SGHDN and CDR2 FVKESK. Trimming shortened V by 1 base and J by 4 bases, and 10 bases separated the two germline ends. The CDR3 sequence is 14 residues long. The CDR3 bases are TGTGCCAGCAGCCAAGCCGGGATCTCCTATGGCTACACCTTC. Translation gives CASSQAGISYGYTF.

V is TRBV11-2 and J is TRBJ2-3; maybe TRBD2 (5 bases). Trimming removed 7 bases at V and 8 bases at J, with 19 bases between. There are 14 residues in the CDR3. Germline lookup yields CDR1 SGHAT and CDR2 FQNNGV. CDR3 region: CASIRGSSVGTQYF. In DNA form, the CDR3 reads TGTGCCAGCATCAGAGGGTCGTCAGTTGGTACGCAGTATTTT.

The chain uses TRBV9 and TRBJ2-7; D possibly corresponds to TRBD2 (6 bases). CDR1 SGDLS and CDR2 YYNGEE come from the germline V gene. Trimming took off 7 bases at V and 3 bases at J, with 23 bases between the two ends. The CDR3 length is 16 residues. The CDR3 loop reads CASGQTVGGGIYEQYF. The CDR3 bases are TGTGCCAGCGGGCAGACTGTAGGAGGAGGGATCTACGAGCAGTACTTC.

This chain uses TRBV10-3 with TRBJ1-2; 10 nucleotides match TRBD1. Losses at the gene ends were 0 bases for V and 8 bases for J; bases not matched to a gene: 3. The CDR3 sequence is 14 residues long. CDR1 is ENHRY and CDR2 is SYGVKD in the germline V gene. The CDR3 DNA reads as TGTGCCATCAGTGAGTCGGGGACAGGGGTAGGCTACACCTTC. This gives the protein CAISESGTGVGYTF.

This clone has a single count. This chain uses TRBV27 with TRBJ1-5, with TRBD1 as a possible D gene (6 bases). V lost 6 bases and J 1 base, leaving 13 bases between the germline ends. Germline V gene data show CDR1 as MNHEY and CDR2 as SMNVEV (reference sequence). CDR3 length equals 15 residues. CDR3 nucleotides: TGTGCCAGCAGGACGAGAGGGGGAAGCAATCAGCCCCAGCATTTT. Encoded protein: CASRTRGGSNQPQHF.

The chain employs TRBV18 and TRBJ2-1, with TRBD2 identical over 11 bases. Germline V gene sequence: CDR1 KGHSH, CDR2 LQKENI. Trimming took 5 bases from V and 0 from J; bases not matched to a gene: 12. This CDR3 spans 19 amino acids. CDR3 DNA sequence: TGTGCCAGCTCAACCCTAGCGGGGGGTCCTCCTAGCTCCTACAATGAGCAGTTCTTC. This gives the protein CASSTLAGGPPSSYNEQFF.

This chain links TRBV9 with TRBJ2-5; 9 bases align to TRBD2. The germline V gene has CDR1 SGDLS and CDR2 YYNGEE. The CDR3 is 17 amino acids. V trimming: 0 bases; J trimming: 0 bases; junction bases outside the gene matches: 6. CDR3 nucleotides: TGTGCCAGCAGCGTAGCTGCTAGCGGGAACTACCAAGAGACCCAGTACTTC. This sequence encodes CASSVAASGNYQETQYF.

This chain uses TRBV29-1 with TRBJ1-1, with a possible D match to TRBD1 (6 bases). V was pared by 6 bases and J by 4 bases, with 15 bases between. The germline V gene has CDR1 SQVTM and CDR2 ANQGSEA. This CDR3 is 13 amino acids long. The CDR3 DNA sequence: TGCAGCGTGGGGGGAGGGGGGGGCACTGAAGCTTTCTTT. As protein: CSVGGGGGTEAFF.

V is TRBV4-1 and J is TRBJ1-5; the D is unclear. Germline V lookup: CDR1 MGHRA, CDR2 YSYEKL. The CDR3 sequence is 15 residues long. The V end lost 1 base, the J end lost 3 bases, and 10 bases lay between the germline ends. In DNA, the CDR3 is TGCGCCAGCAGCCAAGGACACCTGTCCAATCAGCCCCAGCATTTT. Translation: CASSQGHLSNQPQHF.

This chain connects TRBV27 to TRBJ2-7, with D uncertain. With 5 bases removed from V and 3 bases from J, the gap between germline ends came to 14 bases. CDR3 length: 14 residues. From germline, CDR1 is MNHEY and CDR2 SMNVEV (reference sequence). DNA for the CDR3: TGTGCCAGCAGTACCCGAGGAAGCCACTACGAGCAGTACTTC. Residues: CASSTRGSHYEQYF.

This clone was detected once. CDR3 sequence: CASSFTIGLQETQYF. CDR3 nucleotides: TGCGCCAGCAGCTTTACGATCGGACTGCAGGAGACCCAGTACTTC. The chain combines TRBV5-1 with TRBJ2-5; D may be TRBD2 (5 bases). V was shortened by 2 bases and J by 5 bases, with 16 bases between the two germline ends. Per the germline V gene, CDR1 is SGHRS and CDR2 is YFSETQ. The CDR3 has 15 residues.

A few counts support this clone. The chain carries TRBV18 and TRBJ1-6; 7 bases line up with TRBD1. CDR3 size: 15 residues. J gave up 7 bases and V 3 bases, and 6 bases lay outside the gene matches. Per the germline V gene, CDR1 is KGHSH and CDR2 is LQKENI. CDR3 in amino acids: CASSPGQSGNSPLHF. The CDR3 bases are TGTGCCAGCTCACCGGGACAGTCAGGGAATTCACCCCTCCACTTT.

The chain couples TRBV30 to TRBJ1-2; D not certain. CDR1 and CDR2 (germline): GTSNPN, SVGIG (reference sequence). V gave up 4 bases and J gave up 7 bases, with 19 bases separating them. The CDR3 extends over 14 amino acids. CDR3 in amino acids: CAWIRSGHAGGYTF. The CDR3 coding sequence is TGTGCCTGGATTCGCTCTGGTCATGCGGGTGGCTACACCTTC.

The V call is TRBV27, the J call TRBJ1-5; D uncertain. Germline V CDR1 and CDR2: MNHEY, SMNVEV (reference sequence). Trimming pared 6 bases from V and 0 bases from J, leaving 12 bases between. The CDR3 is 15 residues long. The CDR3 nucleotides are TGTGCCAGCAGACCAGACACTTCTAGCAATCAGCCCCAGCATTTT. This gives the protein CASRPDTSSNQPQHF.

The chain employs TRBV6-5 and TRBJ2-7; 8 nucleotides match TRBD2. The CDR3 totals 13 residues. Germline trimming cut 6 bases from V and 7 bases from J; bases unmatched to any gene: 8. Per the germline V gene, CDR1 is MNHEY and CDR2 is SVGAGI. The CDR3 region is CASRTPAGVEQYF. Written as DNA, the CDR3 is TGTGCCAGCAGAACCCCAGCGGGAGTTGAGCAGTACTTC.

The chain has TRBV6-6 and TRBJ1-1; D gene ambiguous. The germline V gene encodes CDR1 MNHNY and CDR2 SVGAGI (reference sequence). The CDR3 spans 13 residues. Trimming left V 7 bases short and J 3 bases short, with 12 bases between. The CDR3 sequence is CASTREVDTEAFF. CDR3 DNA: TGTGCCAGCACTCGAGAGGTGGACACTGAAGCTTTCTTT.

This clone was found a few times. The chain couples TRBV27 to TRBJ2-3; 12 positions agree with TRBD2. V lost 3 bases to trimming and J lost 6 bases; unmatched junction nucleotides: 4. CDR1 is MNHEY and CDR2 is SMNVEV in the germline V gene (reference sequence). This CDR3 contains 15 residues. The CDR3 here is CASSFLAGGMDTQYF. The DNA of the CDR3 is TGTGCCAGCAGTTTCCTAGCGGGGGGGATGGATACGCAGTATTTT.

V gene TRBV30 combines with J gene TRBJ2-2; a weak D match, TRBD1 (6 bases). Germline V gene sequence: CDR1 GTSNPN, CDR2 SVGIG (reference sequence). Trimming removed 5 bases from V and 5 bases from J, with 9 bases in between. CDR3 length: 12 residues. For the CDR3, the DNA is TGTGCCTGGGGGACATTTACCGGGGAGCTGTTTTTT. Its protein is CAWGTFTGELFF.

In its sample, this clone was seen a few times. The rearrangement joins TRBV7-6 to TRBJ1-1; perhaps TRBD1 as D (5 bases). The V gene's germline CDR1 is SGHVS and CDR2 FNYEAQ. V was clipped by 4 bases and J by 0 bases, with 9 bases between them. This CDR3 is 14 amino acids long. The CDR3 bases are TGTGCCAGCAGCTCCCGGGACTTGAACACTGAAGCTTTCTTT. Amino acids: CASSSRDLNTEAFF. Complete variable domain (other parts from reference TRBV7-6 and TRBJ1-1): GAGVSQSPRYKVTKRGQDVALRCDPISGHVSLYWYRQALGQGPEFLTYFNYEAQQDKSGLPNDRFSAERPEGSISTLTIQRTEQRDSAMYRCASSSRDLNTEAFFGQGTRLTVV.

The chain joins TRBV6-6 to TRBJ1-6; no reliable D call. The V gene lost 6 bases and the J gene lost 2 bases, with 11 bases spanning the gap. This CDR3 region has 15 residues. CDR1 MNHNY and CDR2 SVGAGI come from the germline V gene (reference sequence). In nucleotides, the CDR3 is TGTGCCAGCAGCCCCCGGGATACCTATAATTCACCCCTCCACTTT. It specifies CASSPRDTYNSPLHF.

The chain links TRBV19 to TRBJ2-7, with TRBD1 as a possible D gene (5 bases). Germline assignment: CDR1 LNHDA and CDR2 SQIVND (reference sequence). The CDR3 consists of 13 residues. Trimming removed 3 bases from V and 7 bases from J, with 13 bases in between. The chain's CDR3 is CASSMGRVGEQYF. The CDR3 DNA reads TGTGCCAGTAGTATGGGCAGGGTAGGGGAGCAGTACTTC.

This sequence joins TRBV2 and TRBJ1-1, with D tentatively TRBD1 (6 bases). Between the trimmed V and J ends, which lost 0 bases and 11 bases, there was a span of 19 bases. The CDR3 totals 15 residues. Germline-derived CDR1 and CDR2 are SNHLY and FYNNEI. The chain's CDR3 is CASSEAPTGPPIAFF. DNA of the CDR3: TGTGCCAGCAGTGAAGCCCCCACAGGGCCTCCCATCGCTTTCTTT.

The V call is TRBV11-1, the J call TRBJ1-2, with D unresolved. V lost 3 bases, J lost 7 bases, and 6 bases lay in between. There are 11 residues in the CDR3. CDR1 SGHAT and CDR2 FQDESV come from the germline V gene (reference sequence). CDR3 bases: TGTGCCAGCAGCTTCCGGGGTGGCTACACCTTC. Protein sequence: CASSFRGGYTF.

The chain employs TRBV5-1 and TRBJ2-7; D uncertain. Germline loops: CDR1 SGHRS, CDR2 YFSETQ. The CDR3 loop spans 17 amino acids. V was pared by 1 base and J by 0 bases, with 17 bases between. CDR3 sequence (DNA): TGCGCCAGCAGCTTGTCCCCAGGAAAGTACGACTCCTACGAGCAGTACTTC. Protein sequence: CASSLSPGKYDSYEQYF.

This clone was observed a few times. This chain joins TRBV6-1 and TRBJ2-1; 7 positions agree with TRBD2. The germline CDR1 and CDR2 sequences are MNHNS and SASEGT. The CDR3 consists of 14 residues. With V trimmed by 7 bases and J by 5 bases, 8 bases remained unmatched. CDR3 loop: CASKDLAVHNEQFF. In DNA, the CDR3 is TGTGCCAGCAAGGATCTAGCGGTGCACAATGAGCAGTTCTTC.

V is TRBV7-9 and J is TRBJ2-5, with TRBD1 matching 12 bases. With 1 base clipped from V and 5 bases from J, the junction kept 5 bases outside the gene matches. Germline CDR1 SEHNR, CDR2 FQNEAQ (reference sequence). The CDR3 contains 16 residues. The CDR3 here is CASSLGDRGRGETQYF. In DNA form, the CDR3 reads TGTGCCAGCAGCTTAGGGGACAGGGGGCGCGGGGAGACCCAGTACTTC.

The CDR3 protein is CASSLAGTSGRTDTQYF. DNA of the CDR3: TGCGCCAGCAGCTTGGCCGGGACTAGCGGGAGAACAGATACGCAGTATTTT. The chain joins TRBV5-1 to TRBJ2-3; TRBD2 agrees at 14 bases. The CDR3 sequence is 17 residues long. V was pared by 0 bases and J by 3 bases, with 3 bases of the junction left unmatched. Germline V lookup: CDR1 SGHRS, CDR2 YFSETQ. The whole variable domain, filled in from reference TRBV5-1 and TRBJ2-3, reads KAGVTQTPRYLIKTRGQQVTLSCSPISGHRSVSWYQQTPGQGLQFLFEYFSETQRNKGNFPGRFSGRQFSNSRSEMNVSTLELGDSALYLCASSLAGTSGRTDTQYFGPGTRLTVL.